This T cell receptor beta chain is drawn from a study of cytomegalovirus exposure and HLA in healthy donors. V was cut by 5 bases and J by 3 bases, with 10 bases left in between. The CDR3 runs to 13 residues. Germline V gives CDR1 SGHTA, CDR2 FQGNSA. The PCR used 60 Vbeta and 13 Jbeta primers. Libraries were prepared by immunoSEQ multiplex PCR; TCRdb keeps only in-frame clonotypes and omits some of them. The sample lists roughly 220,000 clones, more than 60% seen once, with 1.7% in the top ten. The chain combines TRBV7-2 with TRBJ1-1, with a possible D match to TRBD1 (5 bases). The sample taken for sequencing was PBMCs. This clonotype was obtained from a man aged 45 to 65 in good health and CMV-seronegative. The CDR3 region is CASSPTVDTEAFF. The CDR3 DNA reads as TGTGCCAGCAGCCCGACAGTTGACACTGAAGCTTTCTTT.